These 32 T cell receptor beta chains share one sample of origin, sequenced in a study of blood T cells in healthy people across ages. Primers used in a second PCR of roughly 6 to 12 cycles were a sample-barcoded 5' primer and a J-beta primer mix. TCRdb analysed the 5' RACE reads with MiXCR anew, one entry per CDR3 protein. The sample yields about a million distinct CDR3 sequences, approximately 38% seen once. The specimen sequenced was blood. The receptors shown here come from a man younger than 35 in good health.

This clonotype was observed a handful of times. The chain has TRBV20-1 and TRBJ2-4, with a possible D match to TRBD1 (6 bases). Germline V CDR1 and CDR2: DFQATT, SNEGSKA (reference sequence). This CDR3 comprises 15 residues. V was pared by 6 bases and J by 6 bases, with 21 bases between. CDR3 coding DNA: TGCAGTGCCCGACCCTCCCGGGACACGATAAACATTCAGTACTTC. Translating gives CSARPSRDTINIQYF.

The gene calls are TRBV6-5 and TRBJ1-1; D might be TRBD1 (6 bases). CDR1 and CDR2 from the germline V gene are MNHEY and SVGAGI. Trimming removed 2 bases from V and 6 bases from J, with 19 bases in between. The CDR3 runs to 16 residues. The CDR3 loop reads CASSYGFGRGSAEAFF. The CDR3 nucleotides read TGTGCCAGCAGTTACGGATTCGGTAGGGGGAGCGCTGAAGCTTTCTTT.

This clonotype was picked up a small number of times. V gene TRBV20-1 combines with J gene TRBJ1-2; 9 bases align to TRBD1. CDR1 and CDR2 (germline): DFQATT, SNEGSKA (reference sequence). With 1 base clipped from V and 6 bases from J, the junction kept 6 bases outside the gene matches. This CDR3 has 14 residues. This CDR3 is CSARGQQGAHGYTF. In DNA, the CDR3 is TGCAGTGCTAGAGGACAACAGGGGGCCCATGGCTACACCTTC.

This clonotype was detected a few times. V and J are TRBV5-1 and TRBJ1-2; D uncertain. Trimming shortened V by 0 bases and J by 3 bases, and 12 bases separated the two germline ends. Germline CDR1 SGHRS, CDR2 YFSETQ. CDR3 length: 15 residues. CDR3 sequence reads: CASSLGGELDYGYTF. CDR3 in DNA: TGCGCCAGCAGCTTGGGGGGAGAGTTGGACTATGGCTACACCTTC.

This chain links TRBV29-1 with TRBJ1-6; TRBD1 agrees at 8 bases. Unmatched junction bases numbered 5, after V lost 7 bases and J lost 6 bases. Looked up from germline, CDR1 is SQVTM and CDR2 is ANQGSEA. The CDR3 is 13 amino acids. The CDR3 loop is CSAAGGSNSPLHF. DNA for the CDR3: TGCAGCGCAGCAGGGGGCTCTAATTCACCCCTCCACTTT.

This clonotype was seen a handful of times. V is TRBV12-3 or TRBV12-4 and J is TRBJ1-6; D ambiguous. Trimming took off 4 bases at V and 4 bases at J, with 5 bases between the two ends. This CDR3 is built from 13 residues. The CDR3 protein is CASSSGYNSPLHF. In DNA form, the CDR3 reads TGTGCCAGCAGTTCCGGGTATAATTCACCCCTCCACTTT.

The CDR3 loop reads CASSLAEGTGGGYGYTF. DNA for the CDR3: TGCGCCAGCAGCTTGGCCGAAGGGACAGGGGGAGGCTATGGCTACACCTTC. The V gene is TRBV5-1, the J gene TRBJ1-2, with 11 bases aligning to TRBD1. V was pared by 0 bases and J by 4 bases, with 8 bases of the junction left unmatched. Germline V gene data show CDR1 as SGHRS and CDR2 as YFSETQ. There are 17 residues in the CDR3.

This sequence joins TRBV20-1 and TRBJ1-6; 7 bases line up with TRBD1. Unmatched junction bases numbered 13, after V lost 5 bases and J lost 0 bases. Germline lookup yields CDR1 DFQATT and CDR2 SNEGSKA (reference sequence). This CDR3 spans 18 amino acids. The CDR3 DNA reads as TGCAGTGCTGTGCCGGGACAGCGAACGAGCTCCTATAATTCACCCCTCCACTTT. Its translation is CSAVPGQRTSSYNSPLHF.

The chain is built from TRBV12-3 or TRBV12-4 and TRBJ1-1, with TRBD1 identical over 8 bases. CDR3 length: 12 residues. V trimming: 6 bases; J trimming: 13 bases; junction bases outside the gene matches: 10. The CDR3 DNA is TGTGCCAGCAGCAACGCTCCACAGGGGGGTTTCTTT. Encoded protein: CASSNAPQGGFF.

The V gene is TRBV6-5, the J gene TRBJ2-7, with D perhaps matching TRBD1 or TRBD2 (7 bases each). CDR3 size: 14 residues. V lost 6 bases and J lost 0, with 12 bases in between. Looked up from germline, CDR1 is MNHEY and CDR2 is SVGAGI. The CDR3 sequence: CASRRGTDSYEQYF. The CDR3 nucleotides are TGTGCCAGCAGGCGGGGGACAGACTCCTACGAGCAGTACTTC.

The chain joins TRBV6-5 to TRBJ1-2; D possibly corresponds to TRBD1 (6 bases). Trimming cost V 6 bases and J 9 bases, with 23 bases left between them. This CDR3 contains 15 residues. CDR1 MNHEY and CDR2 SVGAGI come from the germline V gene. CDR3: CASRMTGARGGSYTF. The CDR3 bases are TGTGCCAGCAGGATGACGGGGGCGCGAGGCGGGAGCTACACCTTC.

There are a few counts of this clonotype. The chain has TRBV29-1 and TRBJ2-7; D might be TRBD1 (6 bases). V was clipped by 1 base and J by 0 bases, with 13 bases between them. The V gene's germline CDR1 is SQVTM and CDR2 ANQGSEA. The CDR3 totals 15 residues. In DNA, the CDR3 is TGCAGCGTTGAAGGGGGGCATCTTAGCTCCTACGAGCAGTACTTC. Its protein product is CSVEGGHLSSYEQYF.

This clonotype was counted between two and nine times. The chain carries TRBV20-1 and TRBJ1-1; no reliable D call. V was pared by 6 bases and J by 4 bases, with 9 bases between. The V gene's germline CDR1 is DFQATT and CDR2 SNEGSKA (reference sequence). The CDR3 is made up of 11 amino acids. The CDR3 bases are TGCAGTGCCCCCCATCTCACTGAAGCTTTCTTT. It yields the protein CSAPHLTEAFF.

The CDR3 here is CASSRMDSYNSPLHF. CDR3 nucleotides: TGTGCCAGCAGCCGCATGGACAGTTATAATTCACCCCTCCACTTT. This rearrangement joins TRBV7-2 to TRBJ1-6, with a tentative D call TRBD1 (6 bases). Germline V gives CDR1 SGHTA, CDR2 FQGNSA. V dropped 5 bases and J dropped 4 bases, with 12 bases sitting between them. This CDR3 is 15 amino acids long.

The chain carries TRBV29-1 and TRBJ1-2; D is perhaps TRBD1 (5 bases). The CDR3 has 12 amino acids. Germline assignment: CDR1 SQVTM and CDR2 ANQGSEA. Trimming removed 1 base from V and 8 bases from J, with 11 bases in between. Here the CDR3 reads CSVEVGDRGYTF. CDR3 DNA sequence: TGCAGCGTTGAAGTGGGGGATCGGGGCTACACCTTC.

The count of this clonotype is one. A much bigger clone sits one base away, suggesting this may be a read error. The CDR3 does not close with the conserved phenylalanine or tryptophan, likely indicating a read error. The V gene is TRBV4-3, the J gene TRBJ2-1; tentatively, D is TRBD1 (5 bases). Between the trimmed V and J ends, which lost 0 bases and 5 bases, there was a span of 8 bases. The CDR3 has 14 residues. Per germline, CDR1 LGHNA and CDR2 YSLEER. The CDR3 DNA is TGCGCCAGCAGCCAAGATCGCAGGGACAATGAGCAGTTCTTA. Translation gives CASSQDRRDNEQFL.

This chain uses TRBV28 with TRBJ2-7; 8 nucleotides match TRBD1. Trimming at V came to 4 bases and at J to 3 bases, leaving 5 bases not matched to a gene. Germline CDR1 is MDHEN and CDR2 is SYDVKM. The CDR3 extends over 14 amino acids. CDR3 region: CASSSGQEDYEQYF. The CDR3 DNA sequence: TGTGCCAGCAGTTCGGGACAGGAGGACTACGAGCAGTACTTC.

The V and J genes are TRBV29-1 and TRBJ1-1, with D possibly matching TRBD1 (6 bases). Germline CDR1 is SQVTM and CDR2 is ANQGSEA. The CDR3 loop spans 14 amino acids. V shed 0 bases and J shed 1 base, with 9 bases lying between them. CDR3 in DNA: TGCAGCGTTGAAGAGGACAGCCGGAACACTGAAGCTTTCTTT. This codes for CSVEEDSRNTEAFF.

This chain joins TRBV4-1 and TRBJ2-1, with TRBD2 matching over 8 bases. From germline, CDR1 is MGHRA and CDR2 YSYEKL. This CDR3 spans 18 amino acids. The ends lost 0 bases at V and 0 bases at J; junction bases unmatched: 7. The CDR3 DNA reads TGCGCCAGCAGCCAAGAGGGAAGAGGACTAGCCTCCTACAATGAGCAGTTCTTC. Protein product: CASSQEGRGLASYNEQFF.

The chain uses TRBV12-3 or TRBV12-4 and TRBJ2-3; 13 bases map to TRBD2. J gave up 2 bases and V 6 bases, and 5 bases lay outside the gene matches. The CDR3 totals 16 residues. The CDR3 region is CASRRTSGGPTDTQYF. The CDR3 region has the DNA TGTGCCAGCAGGAGGACTAGCGGGGGCCCCACAGATACGCAGTATTTT.

This rearrangement joins TRBV7-9 to TRBJ2-3; D is possibly TRBD1 (5 bases). The CDR3 covers 14 residues. Trimming pared 11 bases from V and 4 bases from J, leaving 19 bases between. Germline V lookup: CDR1 SEHNR, CDR2 FQNEAQ (reference sequence). As DNA, the CDR3 is TGTGCCTTCCCAGGGTCTCTGTTGTCAGATACGCAGTATTTT. Its translation is CAFPGSLLSDTQYF.

The CDR3 loop is CASSSRQGDSEKLFF. Here the CDR3 DNA reads TGTGCCAGCAGCTCCAGACAGGGGGATAGTGAAAAACTGTTTTTT. The rearrangement uses TRBV7-9 and TRBJ1-4; TRBD1 aligns across 9 bases. This CDR3 contains 15 residues. Losses at the gene ends were 4 bases for V and 7 bases for J; bases not matched to a gene: 7. Germline V gives CDR1 SEHNR, CDR2 FQNEAQ (reference sequence). Together with reference TRBV7-9 and TRBJ1-4, the CDR3 gives the full variable domain: DTGVSQNPRHKITKRGQNVTFRCDPISEHNRLYWYRQTLGQGPEFLTYFQNEAQLEKSRLLSDRFSAERPKGSFSTLEIQRTEQGDSAMYLCASSSRQGDSEKLFFGSGTQLSVL.

This clonotype was counted many times. The gene calls are TRBV29-1 and TRBJ1-2; 8 positions agree with TRBD1. The CDR3 is 11 residues long. V dropped 7 bases and J dropped 4; count of bases not matched to a gene: 2. Germline V gene lookup returns CDR1 SQVTM and CDR2 ANQGSEA. CDR3 nucleotides: TGCAGCGCGACAGGGGCCTATGGCTACACCTTC. Residues: CSATGAYGYTF.

V gene TRBV4-3 combines with J gene TRBJ1-6; D unresolved. Germline assignment: CDR1 LGHNA and CDR2 YSLEER. CDR3 length: 16 residues. The V gene lost 5 bases and the J gene lost 8 bases, with 19 bases spanning the gap. CDR3 in DNA: TGCGCCAGCAGCTCATACGCCCCAAATACCCATTCACCCCTCCACTTT. It codes for CASSSYAPNTHSPLHF.

V is TRBV7-2 and J is TRBJ1-1; D is perhaps TRBD1 (6 bases). Germline V gene data show CDR1 as SGHTA and CDR2 as FQGNSA. Trimming removed 0 bases from V and 8 bases from J, with 19 bases in between. The CDR3 has 16 residues. This CDR3 is CASSLAMGMRTAEAFF. Written as DNA, the CDR3 is TGTGCCAGCAGCTTAGCGATGGGAATGAGGACAGCCGAAGCTTTCTTT. Drawing the rest from reference TRBV7-2 and TRBJ1-1, the complete variable domain is GAGVSQSPSNKVTEKGKDVELRCDPISGHTALYWYRQSLGQGLEFLIYFQGNSAPDKSGLPSDRFSAERTGGSVSTLTIQRTQQEDSAVYLCASSLAMGMRTAEAFFGQGTRLTVV.

This clonotype was seen a few times. This chain uses TRBV18 with TRBJ2-3; 9 bases map to TRBD1. After removal of 8 bases from V and 1 base from J, the junction contained 4 bases not matched to a gene. Germline V CDR1 and CDR2: KGHSH, LQKENI. This CDR3 contains 14 residues. The CDR3 loop is CASTQGAGTDTQYF. In DNA form, the CDR3 reads TGTGCCAGCACACAGGGGGCCGGCACAGATACGCAGTATTTT.

This clonotype was observed at least ten times. The V call is TRBV20-1, the J call TRBJ2-5; the D is unclear. Looked up from germline, CDR1 is DFQATT and CDR2 is SNEGSKA (reference sequence). Trimming shortened V by 5 bases and J by 5 bases, and 12 bases separated the two germline ends. This CDR3 has 12 amino acids. CDR3 in DNA: TGCAGTGCTGGGGTACGATTGGAGACCCAGTACTTC. Residues: CSAGVRLETQYF.

The gene calls are TRBV10-3 and TRBJ1-1; 11 bases map to TRBD1. The CDR3 totals 14 residues. The J segment lost 3 bases and the V segment lost 6 bases, leaving 3 bases of the junction unmatched. Germline assignment: CDR1 ENHRY and CDR2 SYGVKD. CDR3 in DNA: TGTGCCATCAGGGGGGACAGGGGGGACACTGAAGCTTTCTTT. Translating gives CAIRGDRGDTEAFF.

This chain uses TRBV9 with TRBJ1-4; D is perhaps TRBD1 (6 bases). The V gene's germline CDR1 is SGDLS and CDR2 YYNGEE. Trimming removed 4 bases at V and 7 bases at J, with 17 bases between. The CDR3 totals 15 residues. The CDR3 nucleotides are TGTGCCAGCAGCCCCCCGGGGGGGGCCGGTGAAAAACTGTTTTTT. Protein product: CASSPPGGAGEKLFF.

The V and J genes are TRBV7-2 and TRBJ2-1; TRBD1 aligns across 10 bases. With V trimmed by 9 bases and J by 6 bases, 11 bases remained unmatched. From germline, CDR1 is SGHTA and CDR2 FQGNSA. This CDR3 contains 15 residues. CDR3 nucleotides: TGTGCCAGTAGCCCCACCGGACAGGGGGGCAATGAGCAGTTCTTC. Protein: CASSPTGQGGNEQFF.

This chain links TRBV3-1 with TRBJ2-3, with TRBD1 matching over 7 bases. From germline, CDR1 is LGHDT and CDR2 YNNKEL (reference sequence). V lost 2 bases and J lost 2; bases outside the gene matches: 7. The CDR3 runs 16 residues. The CDR3 loop is CASSQSRTGDTDTQYF. CDR3 DNA sequence: TGTGCCAGCAGCCAAAGCCGGACAGGTGACACAGATACGCAGTATTTT.

This clonotype came up a few times. The J gene is TRBJ2-1, the V gene TRBV9, with TRBD1 as a possible D gene (5 bases). Germline CDR1 and CDR2: SGDLS and YYNGEE. V lost 2 bases and J 9 bases, leaving 12 bases between the germline ends. This CDR3 comprises 13 residues. CDR3 in amino acids: CASSVTTASEQFF. Written as DNA, the CDR3 is TGTGCCAGCAGCGTCACGACAGCAAGTGAGCAGTTCTTC. The full variable domain, rest sourced from reference TRBV9 and TRBJ2-1, is DSGVTQTPKHLITATGQRVTLRCSPRSGDLSVYWYQQSLDQGLQFLIQYYNGEERAKGNILERFSAQQFPDLHSELNLSSLELGDSALYFCASSVTTASEQFFGPGTRLTVL.